The next 30 T cell receptor beta chains were all read from a single sample in a study of T cells expressing NK-cell markers. For each CDR3 protein, TCRdb gives one entry from its re-call of the 5' RACE reads, without DNA. The sample features 300,000 to 500,000 distinct CDR3 sequences, with about 10% in its top ten. The sequencing sample was made of blood T cells: a sorted CD56 or NKG2C T cell subset, CD4+ or CD8+ T cells, or bulk PBMC T cells (not recorded which). These receptors were collected from a woman aged 50 to 65 in good health.

V is TRBV12-3 or TRBV12-4 and J is TRBJ1-1; TCRdb gives TRBD1 as the D gene, but with no DNA this cannot be confirmed. CDR3 size: 15 residues. CDR3 region: CASTNPSKMNTEAFF.

The V call is TRBV15, the J call TRBJ1-5. The CDR3 covers 17 residues. In germline, CDR1 is LNHNV, CDR2 YYDKDF (reference sequence). The CDR3: CATSRPGDSQANRAQHF.

The chain is built from TRBV29-1 and TRBJ1-5; absent DNA, TCRdb's TRBD1 call cannot be checked. This CDR3 has 13 residues. CDR1 is SQVTM, CDR2 ANQGSEA, per germline. CDR3 sequence: CSARDSFNQPQHF.

The rearrangement links TRBV3-1 to TRBJ1-6. The CDR3 runs to 15 residues. Germline-derived CDR1 and CDR2 are LGHDT and YNNKEL (reference sequence). The CDR3 loop is CASSQGWDYNSPLHF.

The chain employs TRBV29-1 and TRBJ2-1; TCRdb proposes TRBD2, but this gene call is untestable without DNA. The CDR3 has 11 residues. The germline CDR1 and CDR2 sequences are SQVTM and ANQGSEA. CDR3 protein: CSVSTRNEQFF.

The chain uses TRBV29-1 and TRBJ2-7; lacking DNA, the TRBD1 call made by TCRdb goes unchecked. The germline gives CDR1 SQVTM, CDR2 ANQGSEA. This CDR3 comprises 13 residues. This CDR3 reads CSGGQGGSYEQYF.

This chain joins TRBV29-1 and TRBJ2-5; TCRdb calls TRBD2, which cannot be checked without DNA. This CDR3 has 13 residues. Germline CDR1 and CDR2: SQVTM and ANQGSEA. The CDR3 region is CSVAGGPQETQYF.

The chain carries TRBV15 and TRBJ2-6; no DNA is available, so the TRBD1 call from TCRdb remains unchecked. The CDR3 is 16 residues long. CDR1 is LNHNV and CDR2 is YYDKDF in the germline V gene (reference sequence). Here the CDR3 reads CATSRNRGLGANVLTF. Supplemented by reference TRBV15 and TRBJ2-6, the full variable domain reads DAMVIQNPRYQVTQFGKPVTLSCSQTLNHNVMYWYQQKSSQAPKLLFHYYDKDFNNEADTPDNFQSRRPNTSFCFLDIRSPGLGDTAMYLCATSRNRGLGANVLTFGAGSRLTVL.

The chain joins TRBV10-3 to TRBJ2-7. Germline lookup yields CDR1 ENHRY and CDR2 SYGVKD. This CDR3 comprises 14 residues. The CDR3 region is CAISEAWDYLEQYF.

This chain connects TRBV5-1 to TRBJ2-2; TCRdb lists TRBD1, though no DNA is available to test this call. This CDR3 comprises 16 residues. CDR1 and CDR2 from the germline V gene are SGHRS and YFSETQ. The CDR3 spells CASSPGQGIETGELFF.

V and J are TRBV11-2 and TRBJ2-5; TCRdb's D call of TRBD2 is untestable without DNA. Per germline, CDR1 SGHAT and CDR2 FQNNGV. The CDR3 has 17 residues. This chain's CDR3 is CASSLEGGRVFQETQYF.

The chain employs TRBV21-1 and TRBJ2-7. TRBV21-1 is marked as a pseudogene. CDR3 size: 14 residues. CDR3 amino acids: CASSESTGTYEQYF.

The CDR3 is CASGTRVADTQYF. The rearrangement links TRBV28 to TRBJ2-3; TCRdb outputs TRBD2, but without DNA this stays unchecked. The germline V gene has CDR1 MDHEN and CDR2 SYDVKM. This CDR3 has 13 amino acids.

This chain uses TRBV10-3 with TRBJ2-1; TCRdb's assignment of TRBD2 cannot be checked, as there is no DNA. The CDR3 is 15 amino acids. Germline V CDR1 and CDR2: ENHRY, SYGVKD. CDR3 residues: CASRLGTRLSNEQFF.

This CDR3 reads CASSLIGGNEQFF. This sequence joins TRBV12-3 or TRBV12-4 and TRBJ2-1; TCRdb's D call, TRBD1, is unchecked because there is no DNA. The CDR3 length is 13 residues.

The chain couples TRBV20-1 to TRBJ2-7; as DNA is missing, the TRBD2 call by TCRdb cannot be tested. The CDR3 totals 15 residues. Germline loops: CDR1 DFQATT, CDR2 SNEGSKA (reference sequence). This CDR3 is CSARDRLAGSLEQYF.

The rearrangement uses TRBV5-1 and TRBJ2-1; TCRdb's D call of TRBD2 is untestable without DNA. The CDR3 has 17 residues. Per germline, CDR1 SGHRS and CDR2 YFSETQ. This chain's CDR3 is CASSWGWLAGAYNEQFF.

This sequence joins TRBV5-1 and TRBJ2-5; TCRdb indicates TRBD2, and absent DNA this call remains unverified. The CDR3 extends over 15 amino acids. The germline V gene encodes CDR1 SGHRS and CDR2 YFSETQ. The chain's CDR3 is CASSLVAGSQETQYF.

V is TRBV12-3 or TRBV12-4 and J is TRBJ1-3. The CDR3 runs to 12 residues. The CDR3: CASSQLGNTIYF.

The CDR3 spells CATDLGGTSRETQYF. This chain connects TRBV15 to TRBJ2-5; the TRBD2 assignment by TCRdb is unverifiable without DNA. Looked up from germline, CDR1 is LNHNV and CDR2 is YYDKDF (reference sequence). The CDR3 covers 15 residues.

This chain links TRBV2 with TRBJ2-1; checking the TCRdb D call of TRBD1 is not possible without DNA. Germline-derived CDR1 and CDR2 are SNHLY and FYNNEI. This CDR3 spans 12 amino acids. CDR3 loop: CASSERPGKQFF.

This chain joins TRBV6-4 and TRBJ2-3. Germline CDR1 is MRHNA and CDR2 is SNTAGT. The length of the CDR3 is 12 residues. CDR3 protein: CASSDLSDTQYF.

The chain uses TRBV18 and TRBJ2-1; as DNA is missing, the TRBD2 call by TCRdb cannot be tested. CDR1 and CDR2 (germline): KGHSH, LQKENI. The CDR3 is 13 amino acids. The CDR3 sequence: CASSPLARDEQFF.

The genes are TRBV24-1 and TRBJ2-1; TCRdb returns TRBD1, unconfirmable since there is no DNA. Germline V gene sequence: CDR1 KGHDR, CDR2 SFDVKD. The CDR3 runs 15 residues. Here the CDR3 reads CATSPRTDTYNEQFF.

This chain uses TRBV12-3 or TRBV12-4 with TRBJ2-1; TCRdb lists TRBD1, though no DNA is available to test this call. This CDR3 has 14 amino acids. CDR3 residues: CASRFIRGVNEQFF.

This chain connects TRBV10-3 to TRBJ1-3. Per the germline V gene, CDR1 is ENHRY and CDR2 is SYGVKD. The CDR3 totals 15 residues. The CDR3 is CAISESQISGNTIYF.

The chain employs TRBV12-3 or TRBV12-4 and TRBJ2-3. The CDR3 spans 15 residues. CDR3 sequence: CASSYIPTSTDTQYF.

CDR3: CASSFGGTGGFSEYGYTF. The V call is TRBV12-3 or TRBV12-4, the J call TRBJ1-2; TCRdb reports TRBD1, a call that lacks DNA to check it against. The CDR3 length is 18 residues.

The genes are TRBV7-2 and TRBJ2-1; lacking DNA, the TRBD2 call made by TCRdb goes unchecked. The CDR3 is made up of 15 amino acids. Germline V lookup: CDR1 SGHTA, CDR2 FQGNSA. Here the CDR3 reads CASTLGGTSRAEQFF.

This chain joins TRBV5-4 and TRBJ2-1. Germline CDR1 is SGHNT and CDR2 is YYREEE (reference sequence). The CDR3 loop spans 14 amino acids. This CDR3 reads CASSWAGIHNEQFF.